This TCR beta chain was identified in a study of radiotherapy plus CTLA-4 blockade in lung cancer. For the study at large: Patients showed objective responses in about 20% of cases and disease control in 31%.

The CDR3 loop spans 16 amino acids. Germline V CDR1 and CDR2: ENHRY, SYGVKD. Trimming removed 3 bases from V and 3 bases from J; junction bases left unmatched: 6. Focal radiation plus CTLA-4 blockade with ipilimumab was given to patients with chemo-refractory metastatic non-small-cell lung cancer. Clones were sequenced by immunoSEQ multiplex PCR, and TCRdb holds only the in-frame ones, with some missing. Here the sample spans some 98,000 clones, roughly four fifths being singletons. This specimen consisted of peripheral blood, obtained from a patient treated with radiotherapy plus ipilimumab. The chain links TRBV10-3 to TRBJ2-1; TRBD2 matches at 9 bases. The sequence came from a human donor with non-small cell lung cancer who had a partial response to radiotherapy plus ipilimumab. Here the CDR3 DNA reads TGTGCCATCAGTGATCGACTAGCGGATAGCTACAATGAGCAGTTCTTC. This translates into CAISDRLADSYNEQFF.